These 12 T cell receptor beta chains were sequenced from one sample in a study of CD8 T cells in Susac syndrome. Reverse transcription of about 0.5 to 1 ug RNA used random hexamers. MiXCR, run by TCRdb on the immunoSEQ multiplex PCR reads, gives a single entry per CDR3 protein. Seen here are 50,000 or so distinct CDR3 sequences, approximately 93% observed once, and the top ten hold roughly 0.5%. The source material was CD8+ T cells from PBMCs. These receptors were collected from a human donor with multiple sclerosis.

The V call is TRBV12-3 or TRBV12-4, the J call TRBJ2-5; possibly TRBD2 for D (7 bases). Trimming shortened V by 6 bases and J by 3 bases, and 14 bases separated the two germline ends. This CDR3 has 14 residues. The CDR3 DNA sequence: TGTGCCAGCAGCGTAAGGGGGGGCGAAGAGACCCAGTACTTC. This translates into CASSVRGGEETQYF.

The V and J genes are TRBV11-2 and TRBJ2-7; D possibly corresponds to TRBD1 (6 bases). Trimming shortened V by 8 bases and J by 3 bases, and 14 bases separated the two germline ends. This CDR3 region has 13 residues. The V gene's germline CDR1 is SGHAT and CDR2 FQNNGV. The CDR3 here is CASGGQLHYEQYF. CDR3 nucleotides: TGTGCCAGCGGTGGACAGCTTCACTACGAGCAGTACTTC.

This sequence joins TRBV27 and TRBJ1-1; D gene ambiguous. Trimming shortened V by 5 bases and J by 1 base, and 11 bases separated the two germline ends. The germline CDR1 and CDR2 sequences are MNHEY and SMNVEV (reference sequence). The CDR3 is 14 residues long. CDR3 loop: CASSPRAANTEAFF. CDR3 sequence (DNA): TGTGCCAGCAGTCCCCGGGCCGCGAACACTGAAGCTTTCTTT.

The chain recombines TRBV4-3 with TRBJ2-4; TRBD1 aligns across 10 bases. Germline lookup yields CDR1 LGHNA and CDR2 YSLEER. CDR3 length: 16 amino acids. V lost 4 bases and J lost 2; bases outside the gene matches: 5. CDR3 DNA: TGCGCCAGCAGCCCGCGACAGGGGGCTCCCAAAAACATTCAGTACTTC. Protein sequence: CASSPRQGAPKNIQYF.

The chain employs TRBV7-6 and TRBJ1-3; TRBD1 agrees at 8 bases. V lost 5 bases to trimming and J lost 0 bases; unmatched junction nucleotides: 12. Germline V CDR1 and CDR2: SGHVS, FNYEAQ. The CDR3 has 18 residues. The CDR3 coding sequence is TGTGCCAGCAGCCCCCGCTCTTCGGGACAGGACTCTGGAAACACCATATATTTT. Protein: CASSPRSSGQDSGNTIYF. The full variable domain, completed using reference TRBV7-6 and TRBJ1-3, is GAGVSQSPRYKVTKRGQDVALRCDPISGHVSLYWYRQALGQGPEFLTYFNYEAQQDKSGLPNDRFSAERPEGSISTLTIQRTEQRDSAMYRCASSPRSSGQDSGNTIYFGEGSWLTVV.

This chain connects TRBV20-1 to TRBJ2-7; maybe TRBD2 (6 bases). Trimming removed 4 bases at V and 0 bases at J, with 10 bases between. Germline CDR1 reads DFQATT; CDR2 reads SNEGSKA (reference sequence). The CDR3 covers 13 residues. The CDR3 loop reads CSAIGTRSYEQYF. The DNA for the CDR3 is TGCAGTGCTATAGGGACTCGCTCCTACGAGCAGTACTTC.

The chain is built from TRBV28 and TRBJ1-5; D is perhaps TRBD1 (6 bases). The germline CDR1 and CDR2 sequences are MDHEN and SYDVKM. The length of the CDR3 is 15 residues. Trimming left V 5 bases short and J 2 bases short, with 13 bases between. Written as DNA, the CDR3 is TGTGCCAGCAGTGCCACAGGGAGGGGCAATCAGCCCCAGCATTTT. Its translation: CASSATGRGNQPQHF.

This chain connects TRBV28 to TRBJ1-1, with D tentatively TRBD1 (5 bases). The length of the CDR3 is 15 residues. Germline V CDR1 and CDR2: MDHEN, SYDVKM. Between the trimmed V and J ends, which lost 8 bases and 5 bases, there was a span of 21 bases. The CDR3 loop reads CASLNSQGKATEAFF. Here the CDR3 DNA reads TGTGCCAGCCTTAATAGTCAGGGTAAGGCGACTGAAGCTTTCTTT.

The chain is built from TRBV12-5 and TRBJ2-1; D not certain. Germline-derived CDR1 and CDR2 are LGHNT and FRNRAP. Between the trimmed V and J ends, which lost 5 bases and 6 bases, there was a span of 14 bases. The CDR3 spans 14 residues. The CDR3 loop is CASGPSTSANEQFF. Here the CDR3 DNA reads TGTGCTAGTGGTCCGTCAACCTCGGCCAATGAGCAGTTCTTC.

The gene calls are TRBV7-9 and TRBJ1-2; no clear D. The CDR3 has 13 residues. Germline-derived CDR1 and CDR2 are SEHNR and FQNEAQ (reference sequence). Trimming cost V 1 base and J 1 base, with 4 bases left between them. CDR3 residues: CASSLGNNYGYTF. The CDR3 DNA follows: TGTGCCAGCAGCTTAGGGAATAACTATGGCTACACCTTC.

This chain connects TRBV20-1 to TRBJ1-2; no definite D call. This CDR3 is 11 amino acids long. Germline CDR1 and CDR2: DFQATT and SNEGSKA (reference sequence). V was pared by 3 bases and J by 5 bases, with 7 bases between. Written as DNA, the CDR3 is TGCAGTGCTAGTGAGACGTATGGCTACACCTTC. This translates into CSASETYGYTF.

CDR3 in DNA: TGTGCCAGCCGGGGCCGCGGTAAAGAGACCCAGTACTTC. Translating gives CASRGRGKETQYF. This sequence joins TRBV27 and TRBJ2-5; D could derive from TRBD1 or TRBD2 (5 bases each). The CDR3 has 13 residues. V was trimmed by 8 bases and J by 3 bases, leaving 13 bases between them. The germline V gene encodes CDR1 MNHEY and CDR2 SMNVEV (reference sequence).